This T cell receptor (beta chain) was obtained from a study of identical twins. Regarding the study as a whole: Excess sharing by twins proved weaker in beta out-of-frame sequences. The authors noted that invariant MAIT and iNKT cells could partly confound zero-insertion analyses.

TCRdb redid the calling of the 5' RACE reads with MiXCR, one entry per CDR3 protein. The profile shows about 570,000 distinct CDR3 sequences, more than 9% of them singletons. V was pared by 0 bases and J by 0 bases, with 21 bases between. The CDR3 is 19 amino acids. Germline-derived CDR1 and CDR2 are SGHTA and FQGNSA. On this clonotype itself: No antigen is known for it.

The same specimen was also included in a second study, on yellow fever vaccine responses in identical twins. This second study says: Twins' vaccine T cell responses reportedly seemed partly convergent and partly personalized.

Sample: PBMCs. The sequence was obtained from a woman aged 18-29 years in good health. The rearrangement links TRBV7-2 to TRBJ2-7, with D possibly being TRBD1 or TRBD2 (5 bases each). The CDR3 DNA sequence: TGTGCCAGCAGCTTAGCTCGGGAACAGGCGAGACTGTACTCCTACGAGCAGTACTTC. Its protein is CASSLAREQARLYSYEQYF.